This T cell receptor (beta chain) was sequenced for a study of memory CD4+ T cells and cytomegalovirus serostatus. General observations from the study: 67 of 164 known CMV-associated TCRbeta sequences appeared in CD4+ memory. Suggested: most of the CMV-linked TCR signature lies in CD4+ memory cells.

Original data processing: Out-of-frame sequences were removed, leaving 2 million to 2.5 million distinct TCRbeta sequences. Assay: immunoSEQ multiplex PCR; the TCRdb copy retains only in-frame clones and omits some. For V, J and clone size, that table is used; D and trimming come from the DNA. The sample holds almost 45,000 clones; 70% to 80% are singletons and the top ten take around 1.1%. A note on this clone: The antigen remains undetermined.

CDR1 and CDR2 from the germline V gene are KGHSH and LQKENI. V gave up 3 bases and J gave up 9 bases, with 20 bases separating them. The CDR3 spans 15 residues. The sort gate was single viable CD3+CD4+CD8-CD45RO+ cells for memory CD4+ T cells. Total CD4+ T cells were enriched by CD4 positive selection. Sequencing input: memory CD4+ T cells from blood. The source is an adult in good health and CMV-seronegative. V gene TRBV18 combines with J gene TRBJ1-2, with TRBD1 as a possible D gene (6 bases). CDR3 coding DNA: TGTGCCAGCTCACCCTCAATGGACAGCTCCGGCCGCTACACCTTC. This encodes CASSPSMDSSGRYTF. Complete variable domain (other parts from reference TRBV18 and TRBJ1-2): NAGVMQNPRHLVRRRGQEARLRCSPMKGHSHVYWYRQLPEEGLKFMVYLQKENIIDESGMPKERFSAEFPKEGPSILRIQQVVRGDSAAYFCASSPSMDSSGRYTFGSGTRLTVV.